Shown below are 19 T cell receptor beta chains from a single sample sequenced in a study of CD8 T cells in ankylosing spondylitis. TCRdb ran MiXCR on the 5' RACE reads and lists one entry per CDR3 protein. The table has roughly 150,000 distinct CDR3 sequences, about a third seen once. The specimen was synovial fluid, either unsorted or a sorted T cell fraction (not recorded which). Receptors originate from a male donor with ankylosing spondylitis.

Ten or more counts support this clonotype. The CDR3 nucleotides read TGTGCCAGCAGCACAGAATACTATGGCTACACCTTC. This translates into CASSTEYYGYTF. V and J are TRBV5-6 and TRBJ1-2; D gene unclear. Germline V lookup: CDR1 SGHDT, CDR2 YYEEEE. Trimming shortened V by 4 bases and J by 3 bases, and 7 bases separated the two germline ends. The CDR3 runs to 12 residues.

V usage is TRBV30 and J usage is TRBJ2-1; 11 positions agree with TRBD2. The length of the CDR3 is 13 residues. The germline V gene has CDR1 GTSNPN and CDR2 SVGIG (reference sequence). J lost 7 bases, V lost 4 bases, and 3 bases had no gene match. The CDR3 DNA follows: TGTGCCTGGATGGTAGCGGGGGGGAATGAGCAGTTCTTC. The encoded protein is CAWMVAGGNEQFF.

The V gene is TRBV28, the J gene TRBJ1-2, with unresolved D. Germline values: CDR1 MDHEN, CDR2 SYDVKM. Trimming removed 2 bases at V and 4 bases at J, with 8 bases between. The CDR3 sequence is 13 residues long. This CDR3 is CASSLGQSYGYTF. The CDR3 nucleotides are TGTGCCAGCAGTTTAGGGCAGTCCTATGGCTACACCTTC.

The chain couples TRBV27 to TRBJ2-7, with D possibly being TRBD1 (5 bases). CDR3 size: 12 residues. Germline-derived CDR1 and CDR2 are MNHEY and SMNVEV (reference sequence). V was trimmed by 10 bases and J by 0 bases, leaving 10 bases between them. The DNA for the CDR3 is TGTGCCACCCGACAGAACTCCTACGAGCAGTACTTC. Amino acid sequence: CATRQNSYEQYF.

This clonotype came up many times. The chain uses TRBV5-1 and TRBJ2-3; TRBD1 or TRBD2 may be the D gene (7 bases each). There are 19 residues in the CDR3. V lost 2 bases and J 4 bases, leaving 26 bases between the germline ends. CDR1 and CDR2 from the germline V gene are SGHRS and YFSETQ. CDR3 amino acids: CASSLRPAGGSTGADTQYF. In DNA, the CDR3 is TGCGCCAGCAGCTTACGCCCAGCCGGGGGGTCAACAGGGGCAGATACGCAGTATTTT.

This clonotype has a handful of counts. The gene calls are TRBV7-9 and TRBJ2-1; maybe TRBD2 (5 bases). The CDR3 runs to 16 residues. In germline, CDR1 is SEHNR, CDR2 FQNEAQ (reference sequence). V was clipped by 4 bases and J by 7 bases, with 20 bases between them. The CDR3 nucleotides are TGTGCCAGCAGCTCCGGTAGGACTGGGTTATTTAATGAGCAGTTCTTC. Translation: CASSSGRTGLFNEQFF.

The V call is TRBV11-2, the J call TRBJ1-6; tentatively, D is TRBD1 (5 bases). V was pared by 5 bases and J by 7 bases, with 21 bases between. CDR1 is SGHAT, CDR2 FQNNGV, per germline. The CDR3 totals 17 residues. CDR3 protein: CASSLREQAYENSPLHF. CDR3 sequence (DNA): TGTGCCAGCAGCCTCCGGGAACAGGCTTACGAGAATTCACCCCTCCACTTT.

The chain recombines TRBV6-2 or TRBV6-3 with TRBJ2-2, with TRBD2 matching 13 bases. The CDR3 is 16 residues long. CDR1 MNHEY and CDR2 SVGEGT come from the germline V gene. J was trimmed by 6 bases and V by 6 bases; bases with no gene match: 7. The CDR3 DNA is TGTGCCAGCAGCCGGGTACTAGCGGGAGGGCCCGGGGAGCTGTTTTTT. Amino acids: CASSRVLAGGPGELFF.

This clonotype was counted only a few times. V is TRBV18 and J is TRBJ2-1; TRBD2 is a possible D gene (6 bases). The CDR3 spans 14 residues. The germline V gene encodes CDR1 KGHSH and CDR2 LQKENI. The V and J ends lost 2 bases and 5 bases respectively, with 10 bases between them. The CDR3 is CASSPLSGDNEQFF. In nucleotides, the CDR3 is TGTGCCAGCTCACCATTGTCGGGGGACAATGAGCAGTTCTTC.

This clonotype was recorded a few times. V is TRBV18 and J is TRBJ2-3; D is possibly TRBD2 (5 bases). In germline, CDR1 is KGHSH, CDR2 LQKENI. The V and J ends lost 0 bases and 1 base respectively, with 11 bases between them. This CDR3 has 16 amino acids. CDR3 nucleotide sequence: TGTGCCAGCTCACCACCGAAGGAGAGGGGCACAGATACGCAGTATTTT. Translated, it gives CASSPPKERGTDTQYF.

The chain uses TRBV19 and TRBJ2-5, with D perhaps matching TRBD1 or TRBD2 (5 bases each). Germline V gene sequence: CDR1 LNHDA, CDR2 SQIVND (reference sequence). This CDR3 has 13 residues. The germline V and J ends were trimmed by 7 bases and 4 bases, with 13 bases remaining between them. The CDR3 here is CASTRDPGETQYF. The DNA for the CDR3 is TGTGCCAGTACCAGGGACCCCGGAGAGACCCAGTACTTC.

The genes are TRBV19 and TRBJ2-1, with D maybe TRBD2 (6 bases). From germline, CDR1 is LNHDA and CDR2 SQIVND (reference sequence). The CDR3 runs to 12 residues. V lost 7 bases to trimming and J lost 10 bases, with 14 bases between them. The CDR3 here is CASNGGKVEQFF. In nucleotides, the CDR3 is TGTGCCAGTAACGGGGGAAAGGTCGAGCAGTTCTTC.

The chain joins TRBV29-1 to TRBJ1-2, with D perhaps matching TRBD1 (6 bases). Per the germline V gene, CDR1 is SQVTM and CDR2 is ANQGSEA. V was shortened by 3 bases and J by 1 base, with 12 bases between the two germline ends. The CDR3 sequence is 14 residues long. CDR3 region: CSVEWGAGNYGYTF. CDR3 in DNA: TGCAGCGTTGAGTGGGGGGCTGGTAACTATGGCTACACCTTC.

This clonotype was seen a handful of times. The CDR3 sequence is CASSLRRPDYGYTF. Written as DNA, the CDR3 is TGTGCCAGCAGCTTAAGGAGGCCCGACTATGGCTACACCTTC. V and J are TRBV7-2 and TRBJ1-2; no clear D. V was cut by 2 bases and J by 3 bases, with 10 bases left in between. CDR1 SGHTA and CDR2 FQGNSA come from the germline V gene. CDR3 length: 14 amino acids. The variable domain in full, completed from reference TRBV7-2 and TRBJ1-2, reads GAGVSQSPSNKVTEKGKDVELRCDPISGHTALYWYRQSLGQGLEFLIYFQGNSAPDKSGLPSDRFSAERTGGSVSTLTIQRTQQEDSAVYLCASSLRRPDYGYTFGSGTRLTVV.

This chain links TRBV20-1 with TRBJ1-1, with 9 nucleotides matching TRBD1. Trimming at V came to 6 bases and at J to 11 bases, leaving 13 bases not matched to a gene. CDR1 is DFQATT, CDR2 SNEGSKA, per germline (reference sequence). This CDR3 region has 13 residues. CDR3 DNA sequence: TGCAGTGCCGGGACAGGGTATTTGGGAGGGGCTTTCTTT. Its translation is CSAGTGYLGGAFF.

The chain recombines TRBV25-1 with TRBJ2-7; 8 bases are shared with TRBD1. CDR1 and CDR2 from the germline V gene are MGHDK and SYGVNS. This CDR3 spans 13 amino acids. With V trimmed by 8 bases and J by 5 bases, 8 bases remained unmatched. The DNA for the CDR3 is TGTGCCAGCGTGGGGCAGGGGGCCAACGAGCAGTACTTC. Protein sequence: CASVGQGANEQYF.

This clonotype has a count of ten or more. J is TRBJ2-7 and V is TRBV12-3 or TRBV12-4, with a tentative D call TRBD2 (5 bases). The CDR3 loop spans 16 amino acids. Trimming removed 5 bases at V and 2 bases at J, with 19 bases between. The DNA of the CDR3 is TGTGCCAGCAGTGGAAGAGGGTCCTCCCTAACCTACGAGCAGTACTTC. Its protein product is CASSGRGSSLTYEQYF.

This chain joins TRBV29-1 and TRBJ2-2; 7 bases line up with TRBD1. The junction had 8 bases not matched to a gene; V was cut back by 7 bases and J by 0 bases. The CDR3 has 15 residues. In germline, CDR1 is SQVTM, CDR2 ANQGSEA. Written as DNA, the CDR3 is TGCAGCGCCGGAGGACAGGCCGCGAACACCGGGGAGCTGTTTTTT. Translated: CSAGGQAANTGELFF.

CDR3 residues: CASSFVVGQLNSPLHF. The CDR3 DNA follows: TGTGCCAGCAGCTTTGTGGTGGGACAGCTTAATTCACCCCTCCACTTT. The genes are TRBV7-2 and TRBJ1-6, with TRBD1 matching over 7 bases. Germline V gene lookup returns CDR1 SGHTA and CDR2 FQGNSA. This CDR3 comprises 16 residues. J lost 6 bases, V lost 3 bases, and 8 bases had no gene match.